The subject of this entry is one TCR beta chain. Its target is not known. The source of the sample is a study of cytomegalovirus exposure and HLA in healthy donors. The study, taken as a whole, reports: In presence/absence analyses, roughly uniform sequencing depth across donors was assumed. Later analysis demonstrated an association between a missense DCLRE1C variant and TCR beta V- and J-gene trimming. A later analysis appeared to link common viral pathogens to several of the most significant clusters.

This CDR3 has 16 residues. V lost 4 bases, J lost 8 bases, and 8 bases stayed unmatched. Germline-derived CDR1 and CDR2 are PRHDT and FYEKMQ (reference sequence). Use of 60 Vbeta and 13 Jbeta primers characterized the PCR. Here immunoSEQ multiplex PCR was the method, and the copy in TCRdb shows in-frame clones only, minus some. This table has 98,000 or so clones, approximately 80% appearing once. This receptor was identified in a woman younger than 30 in good health and CMV-seropositive. Input material: PBMCs. The chain uses TRBV13 and TRBJ2-1; 13 nucleotides align to TRBD2. CDR3 DNA sequence: TGTGCCAGCAGCTACAGGACTAGCGGGAGTCGGTATGAGCAGTTCTTC. Protein product: CASSYRTSGSRYEQFF. The full variable domain, completed using reference TRBV13 and TRBJ2-1, is AAGVIQSPRHLIKEKRETATLKCYPIPRHDTVYWYQQGPGQDPQFLISFYEKMQSDKGSIPDRFSAQQFSDYHSELNMSSLELGDSALYFCASSYRTSGSRYEQFFGPGTRLTVL.